This TCR beta chain originates from a study of T cells in Graves' hyperthyroidism and ophthalmopathy. Study-level points and caveats: The majority of expanded thyroid clonotypes above 0.001 also appeared in blood.

RNA transcripts were the template for amplifying TCR beta CDR3 regions. HTBI primers were used for first-round RT-PCR of the TCR CDR3. TCRdb ran MiXCR on the multiplex PCR reads and lists one entry per CDR3 protein. Here the sample spans 500,000 or so distinct CDR3 sequences, under 20% being singletons. This clonotype was counted between two and nine times. Its target is not known. A much larger clone lies a single base off, so this may be a read error. Germline V gene lookup returns CDR1 SGHTA and CDR2 FQGTGA. This CDR3 has 13 amino acids. The sequenced sample consisted of blood. This TCR was sampled from a woman under 30 with Graves' ophthalmopathy. V is TRBV7-3 and J is TRBJ1-1, with D unresolved. For the CDR3, the DNA is TGTGTCAGCAGCTTACCCGGGCAGGCTGAAGCTTTCTTT. Protein: CVSSLPGQAEAFF.